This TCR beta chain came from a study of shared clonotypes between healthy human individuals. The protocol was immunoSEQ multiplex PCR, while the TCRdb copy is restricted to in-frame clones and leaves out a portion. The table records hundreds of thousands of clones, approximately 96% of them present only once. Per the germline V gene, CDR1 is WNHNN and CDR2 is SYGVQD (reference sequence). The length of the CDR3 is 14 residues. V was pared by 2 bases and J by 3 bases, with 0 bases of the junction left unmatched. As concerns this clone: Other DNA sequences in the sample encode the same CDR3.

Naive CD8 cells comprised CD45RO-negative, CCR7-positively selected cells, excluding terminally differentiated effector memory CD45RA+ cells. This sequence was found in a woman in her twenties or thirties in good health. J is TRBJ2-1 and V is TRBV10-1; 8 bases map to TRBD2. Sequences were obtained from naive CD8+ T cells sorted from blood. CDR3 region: CASSELAGYNEQFF. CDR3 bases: TGCGCCAGCAGTGAGCTAGCGGGCTACAATGAGCAGTTCTTC.